These 5 T cell receptor beta chains share one sample of origin, sequenced in a study of T cell repertoires in cytomegalovirus infection. These TCRs' antigens remain unknown. Via MiXCR, TCRdb re-called the reads, giving one row per CDR3 protein. This table has 300,000 to 400,000 distinct CDR3 sequences, 25% appearing once. Sequenced material: cultured PBMCs, taken from culture after CMV antigen stimulation. The source of these receptors is a human donor in good health (CMV status not recorded). Some clones in this sample may be carry-over from other donors' samples.

The table lists this clonotype with many counts. The rearrangement links TRBV7-2 to TRBJ1-5; the match to TRBD1 covers 7 bases. With V trimmed by 2 bases and J by 3 bases, 4 bases remained unmatched. This CDR3 is 15 amino acids long. Germline assignment: CDR1 SGHTA and CDR2 FQGNSA. CDR3 region: CASSLWDRSNQPQHF. In DNA form, the CDR3 reads TGTGCCAGCAGCTTATGGGACAGATCCAATCAGCCCCAGCATTTT. Complete variable domain (other parts from reference TRBV7-2 and TRBJ1-5): GAGVSQSPSNKVTEKGKDVELRCDPISGHTALYWYRQSLGQGLEFLIYFQGNSAPDKSGLPSDRFSAERTGGSVSTLTIQRTQQEDSAVYLCASSLWDRSNQPQHFGDGTRLSIL.

The chain combines TRBV12-3 or TRBV12-4 with TRBJ2-1; 9 nucleotides match TRBD2. The CDR3 contains 14 residues. Trimming cost V 8 bases and J 7 bases; bases outside gene matches: 9. The CDR3 is CASLGREGRNEQFF. The CDR3 DNA reads as TGTGCCAGCTTAGGGCGGGAGGGCCGAAATGAGCAGTTCTTC.

There are a few counts of this clonotype. This chain links TRBV12-3 or TRBV12-4 with TRBJ2-1; a possible D gene is TRBD1 (6 bases). V was cut by 6 bases and J by 5 bases, with 17 bases left in between. There are 15 residues in the CDR3. The DNA of the CDR3 is TGTGCCAGCAGGCCTAACCTGGGGGCGGACAATGAGCAGTTCTTC. This sequence encodes CASRPNLGADNEQFF.

Many counts were recorded for this clonotype. The DNA of the CDR3 is TGTGCCAGCAGCCTACACGTCCAAGGGAACACTGAAGCTTTCTTT. This codes for CASSLHVQGNTEAFF. The chain carries TRBV7-2 and TRBJ1-1; D gene unclear. V gave up 5 bases and J gave up 1 base, with 14 bases separating them. Germline CDR1 reads SGHTA; CDR2 reads FQGNSA. The CDR3 extends over 15 amino acids.

This chain links TRBV11-3 with TRBJ2-3, with TRBD2 matching 13 bases. V dropped 4 bases and J dropped 4; count of bases not matched to a gene: 2. Germline V gives CDR1 SGHNT, CDR2 YENEEA. The CDR3 runs 15 residues. The chain's CDR3 is CASSWTSGRPDTQYF. The CDR3, as DNA: TGTGCCAGCAGCTGGACTAGCGGGAGACCAGATACGCAGTATTTT.